Presented here are 27 T cell receptor beta chains from one specimen sequenced in a study of cytomegalovirus exposure and HLA in healthy donors. Primers included in the PCR were 60 Vbeta and 13 Jbeta primers. The protocol was immunoSEQ multiplex PCR, while the TCRdb copy is restricted to in-frame clones and leaves out a portion. The profile shows some 150,000 clones, 55% to 70% of them singletons. The sequenced sample consisted of PBMCs. The receptors were sampled from a woman aged 30 to 39 in good health and CMV-seropositive.

The chain couples TRBV25-1 to TRBJ1-3; no reliable D call. The CDR3 is 12 amino acids. The germline CDR1 and CDR2 sequences are MGHDK and SYGVNS. V was pared by 7 bases and J by 0 bases, with 4 bases between. The DNA for the CDR3 is TGTGCCAGCATCAGCTCTGGAAACACCATATATTTT. It is translated as CASISSGNTIYF.

The rearrangement uses TRBV6-5 and TRBJ1-2; the D is unclear. The CDR3 has 13 amino acids. Between the trimmed V and J ends, which lost 0 bases and 2 bases, there was a span of 4 bases. The V gene's germline CDR1 is MNHEY and CDR2 SVGAGI. The CDR3 coding sequence is TGTGCCAGCAGTTACTCCGAGAACTATGGCTACACCTTC. It encodes CASSYSENYGYTF.

This clone has only one observation. This chain uses TRBV6-5 with TRBJ1-2; D is unclear. The germline gives CDR1 MNHEY, CDR2 SVGAGI. The CDR3 has 13 amino acids. Trimming stripped 0 bases from V and 6 bases from J, with 8 bases between. The CDR3 DNA reads TGTGCCAGCAGTTACTCGGTCAGGAATGGCTACACCTTC. Protein product: CASSYSVRNGYTF.

The chain recombines TRBV18 with TRBJ2-1; TRBD2 matches 14 bases. The junction had 10 bases not matched to a gene; V was cut back by 2 bases and J by 4 bases. This CDR3 contains 19 residues. CDR1 is KGHSH and CDR2 is LQKENI in the germline V gene. The CDR3 nucleotides read TGTGCCAGCTCACCAGGGCAGGCCGGACTAGCGGGAGGATACAATGAGCAGTTCTTC. Amino acids: CASSPGQAGLAGGYNEQFF.

CDR3 loop: CASSLVGGPEQYF. CDR3 nucleotide sequence: TGTGCCAGCAGCTTAGTAGGGGGACCCGAGCAGTACTTC. The chain carries TRBV11-2 and TRBJ2-7; D is possibly TRBD1 (6 bases). Trimming removed 1 base at V and 6 bases at J, with 10 bases between. The germline gives CDR1 SGHAT, CDR2 FQNNGV. The CDR3 runs 13 residues.

The chain carries TRBV19 and TRBJ1-4, with D hard to call. Between the trimmed V and J ends, which lost 8 bases and 4 bases, there was a span of 11 bases. The CDR3 spans 13 residues. Looked up from germline, CDR1 is LNHDA and CDR2 is SQIVND (reference sequence). CDR3 sequence reads: CASGWAVNEKLFF. In DNA form, the CDR3 reads TGTGCCAGTGGGTGGGCAGTTAATGAAAAACTGTTTTTT.

The chain has TRBV28 and TRBJ1-4; D remains unclear. Germline lookup yields CDR1 MDHEN and CDR2 SYDVKM. The CDR3 is 11 amino acids. V lost 5 bases and J lost 8, with 6 bases in between. This CDR3 is CASSVAEKLFF. The CDR3 DNA sequence: TGTGCCAGCAGTGTGGCCGAAAAACTGTTTTTT.

The chain joins TRBV5-5 to TRBJ1-5; D is perhaps TRBD1 (6 bases). CDR1 SGHKS and CDR2 YYEKEE come from the germline V gene (reference sequence). This CDR3 comprises 14 residues. Trimming left V 0 bases short and J 6 bases short, with 10 bases between. Written as DNA, the CDR3 is TGTGCCAGCAGCTTGGGGCAGGGGAGTCAGCCCCAGCATTTT. Protein product: CASSLGQGSQPQHF.

This clone was recorded a few times. The chain combines TRBV6-1 with TRBJ1-5; 8 bases align to TRBD1. This CDR3 contains 16 residues. CDR1 MNHNS and CDR2 SASEGT come from the germline V gene. J lost 0 bases, V lost 4 bases, and 5 bases had no gene match. In DNA form, the CDR3 reads TGTGCCAGCAGTGCAACAGGGGGATATAGCAATCAGCCCCAGCATTTT. Translating it yields CASSATGGYSNQPQHF.

Only one count was recorded for this clone. J is TRBJ2-3 and V is TRBV18; D is unclear. V lost 3 bases and J 6 bases, leaving 7 bases between the germline ends. The length of the CDR3 is 12 residues. Germline CDR1 and CDR2: KGHSH and LQKENI. The CDR3 region has the DNA TGTGCCAGCTCACCGTTGGAGGATACGCAGTATTTT. Amino acids: CASSPLEDTQYF.

This sequence joins TRBV9 and TRBJ2-5; D perhaps matches TRBD2 (6 bases). The germline V gene encodes CDR1 SGDLS and CDR2 YYNGEE. V was cut by 0 bases and J by 1 base, with 13 bases left in between. This CDR3 has 16 amino acids. The CDR3 DNA reads as TGTGCCAGCAGCGTAGGGGCGGGGACCCTCCAAGAGACCCAGTACTTC. The encoded protein is CASSVGAGTLQETQYF.

This chain connects TRBV6-1 to TRBJ2-1; 14 nucleotides match TRBD2. The germline CDR1 and CDR2 sequences are MNHNS and SASEGT. V shed 6 bases, J shed 8 bases, and the junction held 3 bases outside the gene matches. This CDR3 is 14 amino acids long. Written as DNA, the CDR3 is TGTGCCAGCAGGGGACTAGCGGGGGTAGATGAGCAGTTCTTC. This translates into CASRGLAGVDEQFF.

This rearrangement joins TRBV28 to TRBJ2-1; D gene ambiguous. The germline V gene encodes CDR1 MDHEN and CDR2 SYDVKM. Trimming removed 6 bases at V and 7 bases at J, with 10 bases between. This CDR3 is built from 12 residues. The CDR3 is CASSPRLNEQFF. The CDR3 bases are TGTGCCAGCAGCCCCCGTTTGAATGAGCAGTTCTTC.

This clone has more than one count but fewer than ten. The chain is built from TRBV2 and TRBJ1-2; 7 positions match TRBD1. CDR3 length: 13 amino acids. CDR1 is SNHLY and CDR2 is FYNNEI in the germline V gene. The V segment lost 5 bases and the J segment 7 bases; nucleotides outside the gene matches: 7. CDR3: CASSFGTAGGYTF. CDR3 bases: TGTGCCAGCAGTTTCGGGACAGCTGGTGGCTACACCTTC.

This chain uses TRBV1 with TRBJ1-2; the listed D gene, TRBD1, was not tested against the DNA. TRBV1 is classified as a pseudogene. The CDR3 contains 17 residues. The CDR3 nucleotides are TGCACCAGCAGCCAAGAGCCCTCAGGGGGCAGCGACTATGGCTACACCTTC. This translates into CTSSQEPSGGSDYGYTF.

This chain joins TRBV13 and TRBJ2-7; D might be TRBD1 (5 bases). Per germline, CDR1 PRHDT and CDR2 FYEKMQ (reference sequence). V lost 4 bases, J lost 3 bases, and 10 bases lay in between. The CDR3 has 13 residues. The CDR3 here is CASSSDSSYEQYF. CDR3 sequence (DNA): TGTGCCAGCAGCTCCGACAGTAGCTACGAGCAGTACTTC.

V is TRBV6-1 and J is TRBJ2-5; a possible D gene is TRBD1 (6 bases). The germline V gene has CDR1 MNHNS and CDR2 SASEGT. V was trimmed by 9 bases and J by 7 bases, leaving 12 bases between them. The CDR3 sequence is 11 residues long. CDR3 region: CASYRDRTQYF. The CDR3 DNA follows: TGTGCCAGTTACAGGGATAGGACCCAGTACTTC.

This chain joins TRBV7-2 and TRBJ2-7; TRBD2 matches 7 bases. Germline V gene data show CDR1 as SGHTA and CDR2 as FQGNSA. Losses at the gene ends were 5 bases for V and 2 bases for J; bases not matched to a gene: 12. The CDR3 is 16 residues long. CDR3 DNA sequence: TGTGCCAGCAGCCCCACCGGGGGGAGCCGGGCCTACGAGCAGTACTTC. Protein product: CASSPTGGSRAYEQYF.

CDR3 coding DNA: TGTGCCAGCAGTGGCCCGAATGACAGAGAAATCGCGGAGACCCAGTACTTC. Translating gives CASSGPNDREIAETQYF. The J gene is TRBJ2-5, the V gene TRBV2, with D perhaps matching TRBD1 (5 bases). Trimming took 4 bases from V and 5 from J, leaving 23 bases between them. CDR3 size: 17 residues. Germline V gene lookup returns CDR1 SNHLY and CDR2 FYNNEI.

V is TRBV10-3 and J is TRBJ1-5; D unclear. This CDR3 contains 13 residues. Germline V lookup: CDR1 ENHRY, CDR2 SYGVKD. V shed 3 bases and J shed 0 bases, with 3 bases lying between them. The CDR3 here is CAISEYSNQPQHF. The DNA of the CDR3 is TGTGCCATCAGTGAATATAGCAATCAGCCCCAGCATTTT.

This chain uses TRBV5-1 with TRBJ2-5; 8 nucleotides match TRBD2. Per germline, CDR1 SGHRS and CDR2 YFSETQ. The CDR3 length is 14 residues. Germline trimming cut 5 bases from V and 5 bases from J; bases unmatched to any gene: 8. This chain's CDR3 is CASRRGATQETQYF. The CDR3 DNA is TGCGCCAGCAGGCGGGGGGCCACACAGGAGACCCAGTACTTC.

The chain links TRBV5-6 to TRBJ2-1; weak D call: TRBD2 (5 bases). Germline V CDR1 and CDR2: SGHDT, YYEEEE. Trimming pared 3 bases from V and 6 bases from J, leaving 13 bases between. The CDR3 is 14 amino acids. The CDR3 reads CASSSGLLLNEQFF. The CDR3 coding sequence is TGTGCCAGCAGCTCCGGACTGCTACTCAATGAGCAGTTCTTC.

The J gene is TRBJ2-7, the V gene TRBV16; the D gene is possibly TRBD2 (5 bases). V was trimmed by 1 base and J by 3 bases, leaving 7 bases between them. CDR1 is KGHSY and CDR2 is FQNENV in the germline V gene. The CDR3 totals 13 residues. The CDR3, as DNA: TGTGCCAGCAGCCAATTCGAGGGCTACGAGCAGTACTTC. Encoded protein: CASSQFEGYEQYF.

The chain carries TRBV5-1 and TRBJ1-5; 8 bases map to TRBD1. V was clipped by 5 bases and J by 7 bases; unmatched bases: 11. Germline CDR1 SGHRS, CDR2 YFSETQ. The CDR3 spans 15 residues. Here the CDR3 DNA reads TGCGCCAGCAGTTCACAGGGGGAGCGAGGACAGCCCCAGCATTTT. Its translation: CASSSQGERGQPQHF.

This chain joins TRBV5-4 and TRBJ2-5; 7 bases map to TRBD2. Germline V gene sequence: CDR1 SGHNT, CDR2 YYREEE (reference sequence). CDR3 length: 16 amino acids. Trimming at V came to 3 bases and at J to 5 bases, leaving 13 bases not matched to a gene. The CDR3 reads CASSSAYQREYETQYF. In DNA, the CDR3 is TGTGCCAGCAGCTCGGCTTACCAGCGGGAATACGAGACCCAGTACTTC.

V usage is TRBV6-1 and J usage is TRBJ2-3; 10 bases agree with TRBD2. Trimming removed 0 bases from V and 6 bases from J; junction bases left unmatched: 3. Germline V lookup: CDR1 MNHNS, CDR2 SASEGT. This CDR3 comprises 15 residues. The CDR3 region has the DNA TGTGCCAGCAGTGAAGCAGCGGGAGGGCCGGATACGCAGTATTTT. Its translation: CASSEAAGGPDTQYF.

The V and J genes are TRBV19 and TRBJ2-3; weak D call: TRBD1 (6 bases). The ends were cut back, 5 bases at V and 2 bases at J, with 14 bases in the middle. Germline values: CDR1 LNHDA, CDR2 SQIVND (reference sequence). This CDR3 has 15 residues. CDR3 nucleotides: TGTGCCAGTAGTTCCAGACAGGATAACACAGATACGCAGTATTTT. Protein: CASSSRQDNTDTQYF.